This T cell receptor beta chain was sequenced in a study of cytomegalovirus exposure and HLA in healthy donors. Findings and limits, study-wide: Sequencing had likely introduced a cluster of highly shared sequence variants as an artifact. HLA alleles showed associations with 16,951 TCR beta sequences in a later analysis, at a 0.05 false discovery rate. There were over 150 TCR beta chains listed as cytomegalovirus-associated.

It was with 60 Vbeta and 13 Jbeta primers that the PCR ran. Per the authors' pipeline: Unique TCR beta chains totaled around 86 million in a later count, with some 10 million of them shared. The assay was immunoSEQ multiplex PCR, and TCRdb's table has in-frame clones only and misses some. V and J calls and clone size are copied from that table; D and trimming were computed from the DNA. Among 150,000 to 200,000 clones, around 80% were seen once, and the ten largest hold 2% to 2.5%. Regarding this clone: Its antigen is undetermined.

The V gene's germline CDR1 is LNHDA and CDR2 SQIVND (reference sequence). Trimming at V came to 8 bases and at J to 0 bases, leaving 9 bases not matched to a gene. There are 17 residues in the CDR3. The V gene is TRBV19, the J gene TRBJ2-6; TRBD1 matches at 8 bases. The sequence was obtained from a woman aged 25 to 39 in good health and CMV-seronegative. The material sequenced was PBMCs. This chain's CDR3 is CASSTGTGVSGANVLTF. The CDR3 DNA reads TGTGCCAGTTCGACCGGGACAGGAGTCTCTGGGGCCAACGTCCTGACTTTC.